The following is a TCR beta chain sequence with its context. In the original analysis: Amplification of reference gene primers provided the estimated nucleated cell counts. Here immunoSEQ multiplex PCR was the method, and the copy in TCRdb shows in-frame clones only, minus some. Clonal size and the V and J genes are those of that table, whereas D and trimming came from the DNA. The data contain around 72,000 clones, roughly 86% of them singletons. This sample is part of a study of blood T cell repertoires in COVID-19. Study context: There were acute and convalescent COVID-19 samples, and they came from the United States, Italy and Spain. T cells, B-cell-depleted T cells, or PBMCs supplied cDNA or gDNA.

The source of this sequence is a man aged 50 or older with acute or convalescent COVID-19. The sequenced sample was peripheral blood.

CDR3 loop: CASGTSSPILQTQYF. The CDR3 DNA follows: TGTGCTAGTGGTACCTCCTCTCCGATTCTACAGACCCAGTACTTC. The chain joins TRBV12-5 to TRBJ2-5; D unclear. V shed 5 bases and J shed 6 bases, with 19 bases lying between them. This CDR3 has 15 amino acids. Germline V CDR1 and CDR2: LGHNT, FRNRAP.